One sample yielded the 28 T cell receptor beta chains listed below, sequenced in a study of naive and memory T cell subsets. Ligated cDNA underwent four rounds of PCR with nested alpha and beta constant region primers and SP2. MiXCR, run by TCRdb on the 5' RACE reads, gives a single entry per CDR3 protein. The profile covers roughly 60,000 distinct CDR3 sequences, with 7.2% appearing a single time and more than 9.5% taken by the ten largest. A UMI-containing oligonucleotide was joined by 3' ligation to the TCR cDNA template. The receptors were sampled from a male donor in good health.

This chain links TRBV29-1 with TRBJ2-4; D call uncertain. The CDR3 runs to 15 residues. CDR1 and CDR2 from the germline V gene are SQVTM and ANQGSEA. Trimming took off 0 bases at V and 3 bases at J, with 12 bases between the two ends. CDR3 in amino acids: CSVEDDEDNKNIQYF. For the CDR3, the DNA is TGCAGCGTTGAAGACGACGAGGATAACAAAAACATTCAGTACTTC.

The chain uses TRBV4-1 and TRBJ1-1; D is possibly TRBD1 (6 bases). CDR1 is MGHRA, CDR2 YSYEKL, per germline. The V end was cut by 0 bases, the J end by 6 bases, with 14 bases between. This CDR3 comprises 15 residues. Written as DNA, the CDR3 is TGCGCCAGCAGCCAAGAGTACAGGGATGGCGCTGAAGCTTTCTTT. Its translation is CASSQEYRDGAEAFF.

This clonotype has at least ten counts. V is TRBV30 and J is TRBJ1-1; tentative D call: TRBD1 (6 bases). The ends were cut back, 6 bases at V and 4 bases at J, with 15 bases in the middle. The CDR3 totals 13 residues. The V gene's germline CDR1 is GTSNPN and CDR2 SVGIG (reference sequence). In DNA, the CDR3 is TGTGCCTGTACCCGGTCCAGGGGCACTGAAGCTTTCTTT. Amino acid sequence: CACTRSRGTEAFF.

This clonotype was detected ten times or more. V gene TRBV2 combines with J gene TRBJ2-1, with D unclear. The V gene's germline CDR1 is SNHLY and CDR2 FYNNEI. This CDR3 is built from 15 residues. With 6 bases removed from V and 4 bases from J, the gap between germline ends came to 16 bases. The DNA of the CDR3 is TGTGCCAGCAGGATGGAGTATTCCCCGTACAATGAGCAGTTCTTC. Its translation: CASRMEYSPYNEQFF.

This clonotype was seen more than once but under ten times. The chain uses TRBV7-9 and TRBJ2-1; the match to TRBD1 covers 7 bases. The junction had 12 bases not matched to a gene; V was cut back by 8 bases and J by 5 bases. This CDR3 region has 15 residues. CDR1 is SEHNR and CDR2 is FQNEAQ in the germline V gene (reference sequence). In DNA form, the CDR3 reads TGTGCCAGCCCCAGTCTACAGGGGAGCGACAATGAGCAGTTCTTC. Residues: CASPSLQGSDNEQFF.

At least ten counts were recorded for this clonotype. The V and J genes are TRBV29-1 and TRBJ2-3; unclear D gene. The CDR3 runs 15 residues. V was trimmed by 7 bases and J by 0 bases, leaving 17 bases between them. Germline loops: CDR1 SQVTM, CDR2 ANQGSEA. CDR3 loop: CSAPDGDTSTDTQYF. CDR3 DNA sequence: TGCAGCGCCCCGGACGGCGACACTAGCACAGATACGCAGTATTTT.

There are many counts of this clonotype. This chain connects TRBV6-2 or TRBV6-3 to TRBJ1-2; a possible D gene is TRBD1 (6 bases). The V end was cut by 5 bases, the J end by 2 bases, with 12 bases between. CDR3 length: 14 residues. CDR1 MNHEY and CDR2 SVGEGT come from the germline V gene. The CDR3 is CASSPGQTNYGYTF. CDR3 bases: TGTGCCAGCAGTCCCGGACAGACCAACTATGGCTACACCTTC.

The sample holds many counts of this clonotype. The chain joins TRBV2 to TRBJ1-5; TRBD1 agrees at 8 bases. This CDR3 comprises 13 residues. With 4 bases clipped from V and 5 bases from J, the junction kept 1 base outside the gene matches. CDR1 is SNHLY, CDR2 FYNNEI, per germline. CDR3 amino acids: CASSGQGHQPQHF. In DNA form, the CDR3 reads TGTGCCAGCAGTGGACAGGGGCATCAGCCCCAGCATTTT.

This clonotype occurred many times. V and J are TRBV29-1 and TRBJ2-4, with D tentatively TRBD1 (5 bases). CDR3 size: 14 residues. Trimming stripped 3 bases from V and 8 bases from J, with 17 bases between. Germline V gives CDR1 SQVTM, CDR2 ANQGSEA. The CDR3 DNA reads TGCAGCGTTGATCGACTTGGGGCCCCGGACATTCAGTACTTC. This encodes CSVDRLGAPDIQYF.

The chain couples TRBV20-1 to TRBJ1-2; no definite D call. Germline V CDR1 and CDR2: DFQATT, SNEGSKA (reference sequence). The CDR3 covers 13 residues. V lost 0 bases and J 6 bases, leaving 11 bases between the germline ends. This CDR3 reads CSARDLVRDGYTF. The CDR3 bases are TGCAGTGCTAGAGATCTAGTTCGGGATGGCTACACCTTC.

The chain couples TRBV12-3 or TRBV12-4 to TRBJ2-7; 8 nucleotides align to TRBD2. Trimming cost V 0 bases and J 2 bases; bases outside gene matches: 3. The CDR3 covers 15 residues. The CDR3 sequence: CASSLASGVPYEQYF. The CDR3 coding sequence is TGTGCCAGCAGTTTAGCTAGCGGGGTTCCCTACGAGCAGTACTTC.

This clonotype was seen more than once but under ten times. The chain recombines TRBV12-3 or TRBV12-4 with TRBJ1-2; possibly TRBD1 for D (6 bases). V was trimmed by 6 bases and J by 5 bases, leaving 19 bases between them. CDR3 length: 15 amino acids. The CDR3: CASREDRGLFYGYTF. CDR3 sequence (DNA): TGTGCCAGCAGAGAGGACAGAGGGCTTTTTTATGGCTACACCTTC.

This clonotype was picked up many times. The chain is built from TRBV7-2 and TRBJ2-1; unclear D gene. Germline loops: CDR1 SGHTA, CDR2 FQGNSA. The length of the CDR3 is 14 residues. Trimming shortened V by 3 bases and J by 3 bases, and 9 bases separated the two germline ends. CDR3 residues: CASSFLSNYNEQFF. CDR3 nucleotides: TGTGCCAGCAGCTTCTTGAGTAACTACAATGAGCAGTTCTTC. Variable domain in full (rest from reference TRBV7-2 and TRBJ2-1): GAGVSQSPSNKVTEKGKDVELRCDPISGHTALYWYRQSLGQGLEFLIYFQGNSAPDKSGLPSDRFSAERTGGSVSTLTIQRTQQEDSAVYLCASSFLSNYNEQFFGPGTRLTVL.

This clonotype was seen more than once but under ten times. The rearrangement uses TRBV12-3 or TRBV12-4 and TRBJ2-6; TRBD1 agrees at 7 bases. The V and J ends lost 7 bases and 2 bases, in that order; junction bases with no gene match: 5. The CDR3 loop spans 15 amino acids. CDR3 sequence: CASTDREPGANVLTF. The CDR3 DNA reads as TGTGCCAGCACTGACAGGGAGCCTGGGGCCAACGTCCTGACTTTC.

A word on this clonotype: A much larger clone differs by one base, so this may be a read error. The chain couples TRBV29-1 to TRBJ2-2; D is unclear. Trimming took 6 bases from V and 7 from J, leaving 12 bases between them. The germline V gene has CDR1 SQVTM and CDR2 ANQGSEA. The CDR3 has 12 residues. CDR3 nucleotides: TGCAGCGTGACCCTCGCCATCGGGGAGCTGTTTTTT. Encoded protein: CSVTLAIGELFF.

This clonotype was recorded a few times. The chain couples TRBV12-3 or TRBV12-4 to TRBJ2-2, with D tentatively TRBD2 (5 bases). The CDR3 totals 15 residues. V was pared by 7 bases and J by 3 bases, with 15 bases between. CDR3 bases: TGTGCCAGCACCCCACGGGGTTGGGACACCGGGGAGCTGTTTTTT. Translation gives CASTPRGWDTGELFF.

At least ten counts were recorded for this clonotype. V usage is TRBV5-5 and J usage is TRBJ2-5; D might be TRBD1 or TRBD2, each matching 5 bases. Germline-derived CDR1 and CDR2 are SGHKS and YYEKEE (reference sequence). This CDR3 region has 13 residues. Trimming cost V 7 bases and J 1 base, with 11 bases left between them. The CDR3 nucleotides are TGTGCCAGCGGCCAGGGAGCCCAAGAGACCCAGTACTTC. As protein: CASGQGAQETQYF.

This clonotype showed up many times. The chain has TRBV6-5 and TRBJ1-5; 8 bases are a match to TRBD1. Germline V gene data show CDR1 as MNHEY and CDR2 as SVGAGI. The junction had 3 bases not matched to a gene; V was cut back by 5 bases and J by 6 bases. This CDR3 spans 13 amino acids. CDR3 loop: CASSPGGPQPQHF. CDR3 DNA: TGTGCCAGCAGTCCAGGGGGCCCTCAGCCCCAGCATTTT.

This clonotype occurred a few times. The chain joins TRBV11-2 to TRBJ2-2; D gene uncertain. V lost 5 bases to trimming and J lost 0 bases, with 10 bases between them. The CDR3 loop spans 15 amino acids. Germline V CDR1 and CDR2: SGHAT, FQNNGV. Written as DNA, the CDR3 is TGTGCCAGCAGCCGCCAGACAACGAACACCGGGGAGCTGTTTTTT. Protein product: CASSRQTTNTGELFF.

The rearrangement links TRBV5-5 to TRBJ1-3, with a tentative D call TRBD1 (6 bases). The CDR3 contains 17 residues. Germline lookup yields CDR1 SGHKS and CDR2 YYEKEE (reference sequence). With 2 bases removed from V and 6 bases from J, the gap between germline ends came to 21 bases. The CDR3 is CASSFSPGQRSQNTIYF. Here the CDR3 DNA reads TGTGCCAGCAGCTTCTCCCCCGGACAGCGCTCTCAAAACACCATATATTTT.

At least ten counts were recorded for this clonotype. This sequence joins TRBV20-1 and TRBJ2-5, with 10 bases identical to TRBD2. V gave up 1 base and J gave up 2 bases; unmatched junction bases: 10. The germline gives CDR1 DFQATT, CDR2 SNEGSKA (reference sequence). The CDR3 has 17 residues. The CDR3: CSARAPSGSGIQETQYF. The CDR3 nucleotides read TGCAGTGCTAGAGCTCCTAGCGGGAGTGGGATACAAGAGACCCAGTACTTC.

The rearrangement joins TRBV12-3 or TRBV12-4 to TRBJ1-4, with D perhaps matching TRBD1 (6 bases). CDR3 length: 16 residues. V was pared by 5 bases and J by 3 bases, with 16 bases between. The CDR3 region is CASSNPYRAPNEKLFF. In nucleotides, the CDR3 is TGTGCCAGCAGTAACCCCTACAGGGCCCCTAATGAAAAACTGTTTTTT.

This clonotype was counted between two and nine times. The chain recombines TRBV5-1 with TRBJ2-3; possible D gene TRBD2, 6 bases. The CDR3 is 14 residues long. Germline lookup yields CDR1 SGHRS and CDR2 YFSETQ. V was trimmed by 4 bases and J by 6 bases, leaving 15 bases between them. CDR3 sequence reads: CASSTTGLRDTQYF. DNA for the CDR3: TGCGCCAGCAGCACTACGGGACTTCGGGATACGCAGTATTTT.

In its sample, this clonotype was seen a few times. The chain is built from TRBV19 and TRBJ2-1; 7 bases agree with TRBD2. V lost 5 bases to trimming and J lost 3 bases; unmatched junction nucleotides: 1. The CDR3 extends over 13 amino acids. Per germline, CDR1 LNHDA and CDR2 SQIVND (reference sequence). The CDR3 DNA is TGTGCCAGTAGTTCTAGCGGCTACAATGAGCAGTTCTTC. Translation gives CASSSSGYNEQFF.

This clonotype was observed at least ten times. The chain joins TRBV20-1 to TRBJ1-5; 8 nucleotides agree with TRBD1. The V segment lost 4 bases and the J segment 4 bases; nucleotides outside the gene matches: 9. CDR3 length equals 15 residues. Germline values: CDR1 DFQATT, CDR2 SNEGSKA (reference sequence). In nucleotides, the CDR3 is TGCAGTGCTACCGATCGGACAGGGCTGAATCAGCCCCAGCATTTT. Protein sequence: CSATDRTGLNQPQHF.

This chain connects TRBV11-1 to TRBJ1-3, with D possibly TRBD1 on 5 matching bases. Germline V gives CDR1 SGHAT, CDR2 FQDESV (reference sequence). Trimming took 3 bases from V and 4 from J, leaving 13 bases between them. The CDR3 extends over 15 amino acids. The CDR3 loop reads CASSFDRGTGNTIYF. The CDR3 region has the DNA TGTGCCAGCAGCTTCGACCGGGGGACGGGAAACACCATATATTTT.

The chain recombines TRBV20-1 with TRBJ2-3, with 8 positions matching TRBD2. V trimming: 1 base; J trimming: 0 bases; junction bases outside the gene matches: 3. The germline V gene encodes CDR1 DFQATT and CDR2 SNEGSKA (reference sequence). This CDR3 spans 15 amino acids. CDR3 nucleotide sequence: TGCAGTGCTAGAGCCCCTAGCGGGAGCACAGATACGCAGTATTTT. It is translated as CSARAPSGSTDTQYF.

In its sample, this clonotype was seen a few times. This sequence joins TRBV18 and TRBJ1-5; D remains unclear. Germline V gives CDR1 KGHSH, CDR2 LQKENI. This CDR3 comprises 13 residues. V dropped 2 bases and J dropped 7 bases, with 9 bases sitting between them. CDR3 bases: TGTGCCAGCTCACCAACCACTGAGCAGCCCCAGCATTTT. Amino acid sequence: CASSPTTEQPQHF.